One and the same sample provided the 4 T cell receptor beta chains below, sequenced in a study of OX40 agonist ivuxolimab in advanced cancers. Only in-frame clones appear in the TCRdb table, and some are missing; sequencing was by immunoSEQ multiplex PCR. The sample lists approximately 73,000 clones; approximately 91% were seen once. The sequences come from CD4+ or CD8+ T cells sorted from blood, collected in a trial of the OX40 agonist ivuxolimab. The receptors stem from an adult with an advanced solid tumor such as melanoma, head and neck, liver or kidney cancer.

The count of this clone is one. The CDR3: CASSEGYNEQFF. CDR3 nucleotide sequence: TGTGCCAGCAGTGAGGGCTACAATGAGCAGTTCTTC. The chain is built from TRBV6-1 and TRBJ2-1; D is ambiguous. This CDR3 has 12 amino acids. CDR1 MNHNS and CDR2 SASEGT come from the germline V gene. Trimming removed 3 bases at V and 3 bases at J, with 3 bases between.

The gene calls are TRBV5-6 and TRBJ1-2; D remains ambiguous. Germline V gene data show CDR1 as SGHDT and CDR2 as YYEEEE. The V and J ends lost 6 bases and 4 bases respectively, with 16 bases between them. The CDR3 spans 14 residues. The chain's CDR3 is CASTGGTSGYGYTF. The CDR3 nucleotides read TGTGCCAGCACTGGCGGAACATCGGGCTATGGCTACACCTTC.

V usage is TRBV6-5 and J usage is TRBJ2-7; 9 bases fit TRBD1. This CDR3 has 14 residues. V lost 6 bases, J lost 5 bases, and 8 bases stayed unmatched. Germline V CDR1 and CDR2: MNHEY, SVGAGI. CDR3 sequence (DNA): TGTGCCAGCAGACCGGGACAGGGAGTCGACGAGCAGTACTTC. Translation gives CASRPGQGVDEQYF.

The rearrangement links TRBV30 to TRBJ1-2; D gene uncertain. The CDR3 spans 12 residues. Deletions cut 6 bases from V and 5 bases from J, with 13 bases between. Germline CDR1 is GTSNPN and CDR2 is SVGIG (reference sequence). DNA for the CDR3: TGTGCCTGTGTTACAGTGGGGTATGGCTACACCTTC. This gives the protein CACVTVGYGYTF.